This section outlines one T cell receptor (beta chain) sequence together with its context. Reverse transcription used 0.5 to 1 ug RNA and random hexamers. An immunoSEQ multiplex PCR generated amplified TCR beta CDR3 products spanning 54 Vbeta and 13 Jbeta. TCRdb itself ran the immunoSEQ multiplex PCR reads through MiXCR, one entry per CDR3 protein. This repertoire shows under 200,000 distinct CDR3 sequences, roughly 92% found once; its top ten account for around 0.11%. This entry comes from a study of CD8 T cells in Susac syndrome. The junction had 1 base not matched to a gene; V was cut back by 4 bases and J by 4 bases. CDR1 and CDR2 (germline): KGHSH, LQKENI. This CDR3 comprises 15 residues.

The chain uses TRBV18 and TRBJ2-1, with 13 bases lining up with TRBD2. The sequence was obtained from a human donor with Susac syndrome. Material for sequencing was CD4+ T cells from PBMCs. The chain's CDR3 is CASSLGLAGYNEQFF. The CDR3 nucleotides read TGTGCCAGCTCACTGGGACTAGCGGGGTACAATGAGCAGTTCTTC.